This is a list of T cell receptor beta chains from one sample in a study of blood T cell repertoires in COVID-19. Sequenced by immunoSEQ multiplex PCR; TCRdb stores in-frame clones only, minus some. The data hold under 200,000 clones, with approximately 84% observed a single time. The sample consisted of PBMCs or T cells enriched from blood (not recorded which). The receptor set was obtained from a woman between 40 and 50 years old with acute COVID-19. CDR3s include the opening cysteine and the closing phenylalanine or tryptophan. Fields, in order: D gene, clone size, J gene, CDR3 length, V gene, CDR3 DNA, CDR3 protein. The D gene is left open where the match is weak. Size values are once, few and many counts, or a class for expanded clones, and some rows have none.

d_call: NA; clone_size: NA; j_call: TRBJ2-3; cdr3_length: 18; v_call: TRBV5-1; cdr3_nt: TGCGCCAGCAGCTTGGGAAGGGGTAGGGAGGAGCGCACAGATACGCAGTATTTT; cdr3_aa: CASSLGRGREERTDTQYF
d_call: TRBD1; clone_size: few; j_call: TRBJ2-1; cdr3_length: 18; v_call: TRBV12-5; cdr3_nt: TGTGCTAGTGGCTCCGGGACAGATGCCCTCAGCTCCTACAATGAGCAGTTCTTC; cdr3_aa: CASGSGTDALSSYNEQFF
d_call: TRBD2; clone_size: NA; j_call: TRBJ2-7; cdr3_length: 16; v_call: TRBV9; cdr3_nt: TGTGCCAGCAGCGTAAGCGGGACTAGCGGCCCCTACGAGCAGTACTTC; cdr3_aa: CASSVSGTSGPYEQYF
d_call: NA; clone_size: NA; j_call: TRBJ2-7; cdr3_length: 14; v_call: TRBV9; cdr3_nt: TGTGCCAGCAGCGCCGAGGCAGGGGCCTACGAGCAGTACTTC; cdr3_aa: CASSAEAGAYEQYF
d_call: NA; clone_size: NA; j_call: TRBJ2-1; cdr3_length: 11; v_call: TRBV19; cdr3_nt: TGTGCCAGTACCAACAGGGATGAGCAGTTCTTC; cdr3_aa: CASTNRDEQFF
d_call: NA; clone_size: NA; j_call: TRBJ2-5; cdr3_length: 12; v_call: TRBV6-2/TRBV6-3; cdr3_nt: TGTGCCAGCAGTTATAGTCGCGAGACCCAGTACTTC; cdr3_aa: CASSYSRETQYF
d_call: NA; clone_size: NA; j_call: TRBJ2-5; cdr3_length: 18; v_call: TRBV4-1; cdr3_nt: TGCGCCAGCAGCCAAGAAGAGGGGGAGGGTAACGGAGGAGAGACCCAGTACTTC; cdr3_aa: CASSQEEGEGNGGETQYF
d_call: TRBD2; clone_size: NA; j_call: TRBJ2-7; cdr3_length: 15; v_call: TRBV18; cdr3_nt: TGTGCCAGCTCCCCCGGGGGGGCGAGCTCCTACGAGCAGTACTTC; cdr3_aa: CASSPGGASSYEQYF
d_call: TRBD2; clone_size: NA; j_call: TRBJ2-1; cdr3_length: 17; v_call: TRBV7-2; cdr3_nt: TGTGCCAGCAGCTTAATCAGCGGGAGGCCCTCCTACAATGAGCAGTTCTTC; cdr3_aa: CASSLISGRPSYNEQFF
d_call: TRBD1; clone_size: NA; j_call: TRBJ1-5; cdr3_length: 14; v_call: TRBV7-2; cdr3_nt: TGTGCCAGCAGCCCGACAGGGGGTAATCAGCCCCAGCATTTT; cdr3_aa: CASSPTGGNQPQHF
d_call: NA; clone_size: NA; j_call: TRBJ1-5; cdr3_length: 13; v_call: TRBV6-5; cdr3_nt: TGTGCCAGCAGACGGACAGTGAATCAGCCCCAGCATTTT; cdr3_aa: CASRRTVNQPQHF
d_call: NA; clone_size: NA; j_call: TRBJ2-3; cdr3_length: 11; v_call: TRBV20-1; cdr3_nt: TGCAGTGCTAGTTACTACGATACGCAGTATTTT; cdr3_aa: CSASYYDTQYF
d_call: TRBD1; clone_size: NA; j_call: TRBJ2-7; cdr3_length: 15; v_call: TRBV18; cdr3_nt: TGTGCCAGCTCACCAGAGCAGGGACAGGGGTACGAGCAGTACTTC; cdr3_aa: CASSPEQGQGYEQYF
d_call: TRBD2; clone_size: NA; j_call: TRBJ2-2; cdr3_length: 15; v_call: TRBV7-3; cdr3_nt: TGTGCCAGCAGCTCCCCCCATCTAGCGGCCGGGGAGCTGTTTTTT; cdr3_aa: CASSSPHLAAGELFF
d_call: TRBD1; clone_size: NA; j_call: TRBJ2-5; cdr3_length: 16; v_call: TRBV24-1; cdr3_nt: TGTGCCACCAGTGATTTCGACAGGGGGCAGGCAGAGACCCAGTACTTC; cdr3_aa: CATSDFDRGQAETQYF
d_call: TRBD1; clone_size: NA; j_call: TRBJ1-2; cdr3_length: 15; v_call: TRBV5-4; cdr3_nt: TGTGCCAGCAGCCCAAGAGGACAGGGTTGGTATGGCTACACCTTC; cdr3_aa: CASSPRGQGWYGYTF
d_call: NA; clone_size: once; j_call: TRBJ2-2; cdr3_length: 16; v_call: TRBV11-2; cdr3_nt: TGTGCCAGCAGCTCTAGAGGGACACTGAACACCGGGGAGCTGTTTTTT; cdr3_aa: CASSSRGTLNTGELFF
d_call: NA; clone_size: NA; j_call: TRBJ1-1; cdr3_length: 14; v_call: TRBV13; cdr3_nt: TGTGCCAGCAGACCCCACGAGTCGAACACTGAAGCTTTCTTT; cdr3_aa: CASRPHESNTEAFF
d_call: NA; clone_size: NA; j_call: TRBJ2-1; cdr3_length: 18; v_call: TRBV6-1; cdr3_nt: TGTGCCAGCAGTGGAAGAGCTAGCTTAACCGGGGGCTACAATGAGCAGTTCTTC; cdr3_aa: CASSGRASLTGGYNEQFF
d_call: NA; clone_size: NA; j_call: TRBJ2-3; cdr3_length: 15; v_call: TRBV5-4; cdr3_nt: TGTGCCAGCAGCCAAGGGGTTGTGGGCACAGATACGCAGTATTTT; cdr3_aa: CASSQGVVGTDTQYF
d_call: TRBD2; clone_size: NA; j_call: TRBJ2-7; cdr3_length: 17; v_call: TRBV7-9; cdr3_nt: TGTGCCAGCAGCTCCGTAGGGACTAGCCGCCCCGCCTACGAGCAGTACTTC; cdr3_aa: CASSSVGTSRPAYEQYF
d_call: TRBD2; clone_size: NA; j_call: TRBJ2-3; cdr3_length: 18; v_call: TRBV5-1; cdr3_nt: TGCGCCAGCAGCCGCCCGGGACTAGCGGGGGTTAGCACAGATACGCAGTATTTT; cdr3_aa: CASSRPGLAGVSTDTQYF
d_call: NA; clone_size: NA; j_call: TRBJ1-3; cdr3_length: 16; v_call: TRBV5-8; cdr3_nt: TGTGCCAGCAGCTCCTCCGGGTACCGATCTGGAAACACCATATATTTT; cdr3_aa: CASSSSGYRSGNTIYF
d_call: NA; clone_size: NA; j_call: TRBJ2-7; cdr3_length: 16; v_call: TRBV27; cdr3_nt: TGTGCCAGCAGTTCCCATCCTGAAGGGAGCGCCTACGAGCAGTACTTC; cdr3_aa: CASSSHPEGSAYEQYF
d_call: TRBD1; clone_size: few; j_call: TRBJ2-7; cdr3_length: 16; v_call: TRBV12-5; cdr3_nt: TGTGCTAGTGGTTGGGCCGGGGACAGGGTCTTCTACGAGCAGTACTTC; cdr3_aa: CASGWAGDRVFYEQYF
d_call: TRBD1; clone_size: once; j_call: TRBJ1-5; cdr3_length: 14; v_call: TRBV5-1; cdr3_nt: TGCGCCAGCAGCTCGGGACAGGGGGATCAGCCCCAGCATTTT; cdr3_aa: CASSSGQGDQPQHF
d_call: NA; clone_size: NA; j_call: TRBJ1-3; cdr3_length: 15; v_call: TRBV7-2; cdr3_nt: TGTGCCAGCAGCTCACAACACAGGGCCGGAAACACCATATATTTT; cdr3_aa: CASSSQHRAGNTIYF
d_call: TRBD1; clone_size: NA; j_call: TRBJ1-5; cdr3_length: 18; v_call: TRBV19; cdr3_nt: TGTGCCAGTAGTGACGGGACAGCAACCCGTAAAAACAATCAGCCCCAGCATTTT; cdr3_aa: CASSDGTATRKNNQPQHF
d_call: NA; clone_size: NA; j_call: TRBJ2-1; cdr3_length: 17; v_call: TRBV21-1; cdr3_nt: TGTGCCAGCAGCGGAGGGAGGGGCGGATCATTATACAATGAGCAGTTCTTC; cdr3_aa: CASSGGRGGSLYNEQFF
d_call: NA; clone_size: NA; j_call: TRBJ2-1; cdr3_length: 14; v_call: TRBV5-1; cdr3_nt: TGCGCCAGCAGCTTGGCCCCCGGGGGCAATGAGCAGTTCTTC; cdr3_aa: CASSLAPGGNEQFF
d_call: TRBD2; clone_size: NA; j_call: TRBJ2-1; cdr3_length: 17; v_call: TRBV30; cdr3_nt: TGTGCCTGGAGTCAAGGTGCGATGCTAGCGGGAGGGGATGAGCAGTTCTTC; cdr3_aa: CAWSQGAMLAGGDEQFF
d_call: TRBD1; clone_size: NA; j_call: TRBJ2-7; cdr3_length: 14; v_call: TRBV11-2; cdr3_nt: TGTGCCAGCAGTCAAAGACAGGGAACCTACGAGCAGTACTTC; cdr3_aa: CASSQRQGTYEQYF
d_call: TRBD1; clone_size: NA; j_call: TRBJ1-2; cdr3_length: 16; v_call: TRBV7-9; cdr3_nt: TGTGCCAGCAGCCCAACAGGGGGTGCCGGAGGATATGGCTACACCTTC; cdr3_aa: CASSPTGGAGGYGYTF
d_call: NA; clone_size: once; j_call: TRBJ2-1; cdr3_length: 13; v_call: TRBV24-1; cdr3_nt: TGTGCCACCAGTGATGGGGGGACAGTTGAGCAGTTCTTC; cdr3_aa: CATSDGGTVEQFF
d_call: TRBD1; clone_size: NA; j_call: TRBJ1-2; cdr3_length: 15; v_call: TRBV6-5; cdr3_nt: TGTGCCAGCAGTTCCCCCGGGACAGTCCCAGTATACCACACCTTC; cdr3_aa: CASSSPGTVPVYHTF
d_call: NA; clone_size: NA; j_call: TRBJ2-7; cdr3_length: 13; v_call: TRBV10-2; cdr3_nt: TGCGCCAGCAGTGAGTATAGTGACTACGAGCAGTACTTC; cdr3_aa: CASSEYSDYEQYF
d_call: NA; clone_size: NA; j_call: TRBJ2-5; cdr3_length: 14; v_call: TRBV10-3; cdr3_nt: TGTGCCATCAGTGAGTCCGGGGGGCGGCAGACCCAGTACTTC; cdr3_aa: CAISESGGRQTQYF